The clone carrying this T cell receptor (beta chain) was counted only a few times. Its antigen is not identified. V gave up 5 bases and J gave up 4 bases, with 15 bases separating them. The CDR3 runs to 15 residues. The sample belongs to a study of identical twins' blood T cells. Study findings and constraints: Shared environment remains a possible cause of twin similarity.

Each CDR3 protein is one row after TCRdb ran MiXCR on the 5' RACE reads. This table has 350,000 to 400,000 distinct CDR3 sequences, about 28% appearing once. This TCR was recovered from a woman between 18 and 55 years old in good health. The rearrangement uses TRBV12-3 or TRBV12-4 and TRBJ1-3; D is unresolved. The sample comprised PBMCs. Here the CDR3 reads CASSALVGFGNTIYF. The CDR3 nucleotides read TGTGCCAGCAGTGCCTTGGTGGGCTTCGGAAACACCATATATTTT.